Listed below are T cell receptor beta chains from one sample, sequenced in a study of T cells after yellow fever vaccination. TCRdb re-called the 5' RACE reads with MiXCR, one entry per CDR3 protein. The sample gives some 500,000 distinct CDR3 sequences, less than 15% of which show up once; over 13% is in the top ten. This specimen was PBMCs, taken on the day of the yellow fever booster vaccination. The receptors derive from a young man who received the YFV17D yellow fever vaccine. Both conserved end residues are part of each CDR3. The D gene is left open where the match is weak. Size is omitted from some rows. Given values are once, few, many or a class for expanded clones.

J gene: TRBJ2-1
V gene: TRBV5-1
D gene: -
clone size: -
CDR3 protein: CASSLGGGHSYNEQFF
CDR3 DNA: TGCGCCAGCAGCTTGGGAGGGGGACACTCCTACAATGAGCAGTTCTTC

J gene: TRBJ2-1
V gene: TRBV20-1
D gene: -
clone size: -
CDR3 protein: CSARPLGGAEINYNEQFF
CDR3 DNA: TGCAGTGCTAGACCCCTAGGTGGAGCGGAGATTAACTACAATGAGCAGTTCTTC

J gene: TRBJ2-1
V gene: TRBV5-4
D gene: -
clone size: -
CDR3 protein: CASSLGIRGQGGSYEQFF
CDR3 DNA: TGTGCCAGCAGCTTAGGAATCCGCGGGCAGGGGGGATCGTATGAGCAGTTCTTC

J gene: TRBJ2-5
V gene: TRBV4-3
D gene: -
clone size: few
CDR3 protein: CASSHGHQETQYF
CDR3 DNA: TGCGCCAGCAGCCATGGGCACCAAGAGACCCAGTACTTC

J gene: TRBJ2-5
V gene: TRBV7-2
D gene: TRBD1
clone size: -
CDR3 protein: CASSFDRGPQESQYF
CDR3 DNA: TGTGCCAGCAGCTTCGACAGGGGGCCGCAAGAGAGCCAGTACTTC

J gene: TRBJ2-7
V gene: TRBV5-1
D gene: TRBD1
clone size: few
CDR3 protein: CASSGTGDYEQYF
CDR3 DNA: TGCGCCAGCTCCGGGACAGGGGACTACGAGCAGTACTTC

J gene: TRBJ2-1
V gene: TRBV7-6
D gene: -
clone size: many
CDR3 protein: CASSQNVGSYNEQFF
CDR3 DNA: TGTGCCAGCAGCCAAAATGTGGGATCATACAATGAGCAGTTCTTC

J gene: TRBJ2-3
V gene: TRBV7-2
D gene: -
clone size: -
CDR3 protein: CASRSAYTDTQYF
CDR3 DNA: TGTGCCAGCAGATCTGCGTATACAGATACGCAGTATTTT

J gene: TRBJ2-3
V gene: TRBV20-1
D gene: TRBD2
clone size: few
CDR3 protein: CSAKAGAPDTQYF
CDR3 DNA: TGCAGTGCTAAAGCGGGAGCTCCAGATACGCAGTATTTT

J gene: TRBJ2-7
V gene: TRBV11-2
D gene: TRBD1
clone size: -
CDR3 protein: CASSLPGQGAPNSYEQYF
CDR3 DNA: TGTGCCAGCAGCTTGCCGGGACAGGGGGCGCCCAACTCCTACGAGCAGTACTTC

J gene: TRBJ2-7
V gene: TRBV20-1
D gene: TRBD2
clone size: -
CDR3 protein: CSAILAGGPYEQYF
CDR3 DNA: TGCAGTGCAATCTTAGCGGGAGGGCCCTACGAGCAGTACTTC

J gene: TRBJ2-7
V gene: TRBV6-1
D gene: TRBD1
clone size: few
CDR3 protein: CASTTARTGGDEQYF
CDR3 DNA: TGTGCCAGCACCACCGCCCGGACAGGGGGCGACGAGCAGTACTTC

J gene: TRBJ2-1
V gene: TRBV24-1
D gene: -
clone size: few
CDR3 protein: CATSDGLFEQFF
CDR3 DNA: TGTGCCACCAGTGATGGCCTGTTCGAGCAGTTCTTC

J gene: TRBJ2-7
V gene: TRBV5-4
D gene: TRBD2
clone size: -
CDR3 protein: CASSLGDYYEQYF
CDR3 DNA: TGTGCCAGCAGCTTAGGGGACTACTACGAGCAGTACTTC

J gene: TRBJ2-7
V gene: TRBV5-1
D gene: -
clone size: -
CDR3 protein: CASTAPPKVEQYF
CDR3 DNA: TGCGCCAGCACGGCCCCACCGAAGGTCGAGCAGTACTTC

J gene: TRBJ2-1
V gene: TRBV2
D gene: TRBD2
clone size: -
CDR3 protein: CASSDWSDSGRKSYNEQFF
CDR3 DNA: TGTGCCAGCAGTGATTGGTCGGATAGCGGGAGAAAGTCCTACAATGAGCAGTTCTTC

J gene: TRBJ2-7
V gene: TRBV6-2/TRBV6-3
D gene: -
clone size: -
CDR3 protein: CASSQSASLYF
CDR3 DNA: TGTGCCAGCAGCCAGTCGGCTTCTTTGTACTTC

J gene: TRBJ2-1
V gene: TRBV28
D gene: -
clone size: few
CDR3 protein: CASDSYNEQFF
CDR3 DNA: TGTGCCAGCGACTCTTACAATGAGCAGTTCTTC

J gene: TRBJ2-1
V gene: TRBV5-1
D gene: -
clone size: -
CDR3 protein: CASSSPEGTEQFF
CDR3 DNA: TGCGCCAGCAGCTCCCCCGAAGGAACTGAGCAGTTCTTC

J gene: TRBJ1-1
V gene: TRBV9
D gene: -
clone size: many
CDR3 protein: CASSVEYNTEAFF
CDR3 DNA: TGTGCCAGCAGCGTAGAATATAACACTGAAGCTTTCTTT

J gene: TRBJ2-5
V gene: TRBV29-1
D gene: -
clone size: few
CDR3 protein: CSVGWGYQETQYF
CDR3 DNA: TGCAGCGTTGGGTGGGGCTACCAAGAGACCCAGTACTTC

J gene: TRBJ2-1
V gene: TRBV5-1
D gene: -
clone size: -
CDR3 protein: CASSLGSVGNEQFF
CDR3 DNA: TGCGCCAGCAGCTTGGGTTCCGTCGGGAATGAGCAGTTCTTC

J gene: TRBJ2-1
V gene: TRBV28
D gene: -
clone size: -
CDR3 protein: CASSLRGGGRNEQFF
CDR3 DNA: TGTGCCAGCAGTTTGCGGGGAGGGGGGCGCAATGAGCAGTTCTTC

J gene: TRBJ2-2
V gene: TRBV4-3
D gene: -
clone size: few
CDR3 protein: CASSQELQRTNTGELFF
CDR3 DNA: TGCGCCAGCAGCCAAGAGCTGCAGCGTACGAACACCGGGGAGCTGTTTTTT

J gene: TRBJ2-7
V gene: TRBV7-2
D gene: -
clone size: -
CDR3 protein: CASSHGVVGRSGYEQYF
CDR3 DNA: TGTGCCAGCAGCCACGGTGTAGTGGGTCGGTCGGGGTACGAGCAGTACTTC

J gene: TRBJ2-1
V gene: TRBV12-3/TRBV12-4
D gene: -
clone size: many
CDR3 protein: CASSLEAGVPGSEQFF
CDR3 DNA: TGTGCCAGCAGTTTAGAGGCAGGGGTGCCGGGCAGTGAGCAGTTCTTC

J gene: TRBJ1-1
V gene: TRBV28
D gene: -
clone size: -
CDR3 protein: CASSFPLAEAFF
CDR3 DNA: TGTGCCAGCAGTTTTCCCCTGGCTGAAGCTTTCTTT

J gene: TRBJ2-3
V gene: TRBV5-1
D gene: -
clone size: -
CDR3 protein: CASSLASALTDTQYF
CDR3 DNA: TGCGCCAGCAGCTTGGCCAGCGCGCTCACAGATACGCAGTATTTT

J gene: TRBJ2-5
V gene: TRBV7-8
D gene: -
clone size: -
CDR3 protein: CASNMGAGQETQYF
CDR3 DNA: TGTGCCAGCAACATGGGAGCGGGCCAAGAGACCCAGTACTTC

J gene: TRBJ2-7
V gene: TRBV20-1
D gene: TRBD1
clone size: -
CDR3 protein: CSARDAGTGVGYEQYF
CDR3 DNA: TGCAGTGCTAGAGACGCCGGGACAGGGGTAGGGTACGAGCAGTACTTC

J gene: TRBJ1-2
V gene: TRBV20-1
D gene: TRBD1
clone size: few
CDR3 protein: CSARVRGRDSSGYTF
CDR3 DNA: TGCAGTGCTAGAGTTCGGGGAAGGGACAGTTCCGGCTACACCTTC

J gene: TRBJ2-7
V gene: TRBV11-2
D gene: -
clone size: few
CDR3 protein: CASSLGVSRYEQYF
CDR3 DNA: TGTGCCAGCAGCTTAGGTGTTAGTCGGTACGAGCAGTACTTC

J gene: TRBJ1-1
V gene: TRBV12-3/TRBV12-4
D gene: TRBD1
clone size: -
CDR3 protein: CASRLQGDAEAFF
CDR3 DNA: TGTGCCAGCAGACTTCAGGGGGACGCTGAAGCTTTCTTT

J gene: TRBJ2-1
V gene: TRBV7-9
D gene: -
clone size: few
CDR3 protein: CASSLALFPYSYNEQFF
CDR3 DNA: TGTGCCAGCAGCTTAGCGCTCTTCCCTTACTCCTACAATGAGCAGTTCTTC

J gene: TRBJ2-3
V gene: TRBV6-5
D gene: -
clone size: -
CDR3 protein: CASSYRLTDTQYF
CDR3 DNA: TGTGCCAGCAGTTACCGGCTAACAGATACGCAGTATTTT

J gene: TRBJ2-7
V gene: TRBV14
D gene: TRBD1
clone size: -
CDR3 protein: CASSHWDRKRGYEQYF
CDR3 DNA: TGTGCCAGCAGCCACTGGGACAGAAAACGGGGCTACGAGCAGTACTTC

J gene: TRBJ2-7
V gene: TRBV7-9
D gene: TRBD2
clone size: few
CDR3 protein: CASKGGSESYEQYF
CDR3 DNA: TGTGCCAGCAAGGGCGGGAGTGAATCCTACGAGCAGTACTTC

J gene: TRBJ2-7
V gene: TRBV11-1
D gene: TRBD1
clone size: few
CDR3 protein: CASSPLWDRGGTGEYEQYF
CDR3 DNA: TGTGCCAGCAGCCCGCTTTGGGACCGCGGCGGGACAGGGGAATACGAGCAGTACTTC

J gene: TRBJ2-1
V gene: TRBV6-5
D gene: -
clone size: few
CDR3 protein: CASSSLMGGDQFFDNEQFF
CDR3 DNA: TGTGCCAGCAGTTCGCTAATGGGCGGGGACCAATTCTTCGACAATGAGCAGTTCTTC